This T cell receptor beta chain was captured in a study of blood T cell repertoires in COVID-19. Whole-study context: The origin of the acute and convalescent COVID-19 samples was the United States, Italy and Spain. T cells, B-cell-depleted T cells, or PBMCs supplied cDNA or gDNA.

Per germline, CDR1 KGHDR and CDR2 SFDVKD. The CDR3 contains 17 residues. J gave up 9 bases and V 4 bases, and 12 bases lay outside the gene matches. Study processing details: Reference gene primer amplification yielded estimated nucleated cell counts. The table came from immunoSEQ multiplex PCR; TCRdb's copy has only in-frame clones and leaves some out. V, J and clone size are those of that table, while D and trimming were read from the DNA. The sample contains about 140,000 clones, about 80% of which appear only once. This clonotype was obtained from a woman aged 55-70 years with acute or convalescent COVID-19. The specimen was peripheral blood. The J gene is TRBJ2-1, the V gene TRBV24-1; 12 bases match TRBD2. The CDR3 nucleotides read TGTGCCACCAGTGACTTTCGGACTAGCGGGACGTCTGGTGAGCAGTTCTTC. Translated: CATSDFRTSGTSGEQFF.